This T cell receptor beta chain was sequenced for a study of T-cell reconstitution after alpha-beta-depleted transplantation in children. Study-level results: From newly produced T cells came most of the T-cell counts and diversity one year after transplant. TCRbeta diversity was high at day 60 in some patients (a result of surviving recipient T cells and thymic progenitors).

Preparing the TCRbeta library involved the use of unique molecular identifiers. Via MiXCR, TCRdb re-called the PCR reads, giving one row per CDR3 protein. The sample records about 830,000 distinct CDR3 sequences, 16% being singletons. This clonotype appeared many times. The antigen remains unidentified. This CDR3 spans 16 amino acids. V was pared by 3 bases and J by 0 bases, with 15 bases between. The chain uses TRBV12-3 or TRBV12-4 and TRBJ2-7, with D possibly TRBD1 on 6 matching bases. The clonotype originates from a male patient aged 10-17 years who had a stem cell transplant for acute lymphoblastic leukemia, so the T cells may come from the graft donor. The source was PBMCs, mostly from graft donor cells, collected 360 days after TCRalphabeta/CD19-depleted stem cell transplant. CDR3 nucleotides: TGTGCCAGCAGTTTGGGGTGGGGGCTTAGCTCCTACGAGCAGTACTTC. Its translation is CASSLGWGLSSYEQYF.